This T cell receptor beta chain appears in the sequencing data of a study of blood T cell repertoires in COVID-19. About the research overall: COVID-19 samples, acute and convalescent, were from the United States, Italy and Spain. T cells, B-cell-depleted T cells, or PBMCs provided the cDNA or gDNA that served as material.

This clone was counted once. Per the original methods: The assay estimated nucleated cells by amplifying reference gene primers. Sequencing was performed with immunoSEQ multiplex PCR; in TCRdb, only in-frame clones are kept and a portion is missing. V, J and clone size reflect that table, while D and trimming were determined from the DNA. The sample includes some 300,000 clones, approximately 90% seen only once; the top ten take 5.5% to 8.5%. V shed 0 bases and J shed 1 base, with 16 bases lying between them. This CDR3 has 17 residues. The germline V gene encodes CDR1 SGHNT and CDR2 YYREEE (reference sequence).

This sequence joins TRBV5-4 and TRBJ1-1, with D uncertain. The source material was peripheral blood. This clonotype was obtained from a woman aged 25-40 years who had recovered from COVID-19. CDR3 loop: CASSLGAAFLGNTEAFF. The CDR3 region has the DNA TGTGCCAGCAGCTTGGGAGCGGCCTTCCTTGGGAACACTGAAGCTTTCTTT.